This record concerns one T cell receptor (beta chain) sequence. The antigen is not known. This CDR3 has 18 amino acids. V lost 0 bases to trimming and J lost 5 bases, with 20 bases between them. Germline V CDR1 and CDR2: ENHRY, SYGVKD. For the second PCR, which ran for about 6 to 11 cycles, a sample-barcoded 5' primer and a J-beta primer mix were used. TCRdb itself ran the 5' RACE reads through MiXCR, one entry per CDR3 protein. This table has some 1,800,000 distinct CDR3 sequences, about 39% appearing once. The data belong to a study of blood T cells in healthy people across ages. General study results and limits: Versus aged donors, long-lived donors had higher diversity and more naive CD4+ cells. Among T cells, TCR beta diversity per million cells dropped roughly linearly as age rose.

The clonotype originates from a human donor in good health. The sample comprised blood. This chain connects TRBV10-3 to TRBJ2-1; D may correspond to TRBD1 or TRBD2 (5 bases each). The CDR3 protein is CAISESNEGLLPDNEQFF. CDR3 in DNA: TGTGCCATCAGTGAGTCGAATGAGGGGCTCCTTCCTGACAATGAGCAGTTCTTC.